Sequencing of this TCR beta chain was carried out in a study of T-cell memory formation after mild COVID-19. The germline V and J ends were trimmed by 6 bases and 1 base, with 12 bases remaining between them. CDR1 is SGHTA, CDR2 FQGNSA, per germline. The length of the CDR3 is 14 residues. TCR alpha and TCR beta cDNA libraries with sample barcodes and UMIs came from 5'RACE using constant-segment primers. TCRdb itself ran the 5' RACE reads through MiXCR, one entry per CDR3 protein. Of hundreds of thousands of distinct CDR3 sequences listed, approximately 25% are singletons. The chain has TRBV7-2 and TRBJ1-1; D may be TRBD1 (6 bases). The sequence derives from an adult woman who had mild COVID-19 (a few samples of this study predate the infection). Cell type and time point are not known. The sample consisted of PBMCs or a T cell subset sorted from them (not recorded which). As DNA, the CDR3 is TGTGCCAGCAGGCAGGGGCCGGAGAACACTGAAGCTTTCTTT. Protein: CASRQGPENTEAFF. The full variable domain, completed using reference TRBV7-2 and TRBJ1-1, is GAGVSQSPSNKVTEKGKDVELRCDPISGHTALYWYRQSLGQGLEFLIYFQGNSAPDKSGLPSDRFSAERTGGSVSTLTIQRTQQEDSAVYLCASRQGPENTEAFFGQGTRLTVV.